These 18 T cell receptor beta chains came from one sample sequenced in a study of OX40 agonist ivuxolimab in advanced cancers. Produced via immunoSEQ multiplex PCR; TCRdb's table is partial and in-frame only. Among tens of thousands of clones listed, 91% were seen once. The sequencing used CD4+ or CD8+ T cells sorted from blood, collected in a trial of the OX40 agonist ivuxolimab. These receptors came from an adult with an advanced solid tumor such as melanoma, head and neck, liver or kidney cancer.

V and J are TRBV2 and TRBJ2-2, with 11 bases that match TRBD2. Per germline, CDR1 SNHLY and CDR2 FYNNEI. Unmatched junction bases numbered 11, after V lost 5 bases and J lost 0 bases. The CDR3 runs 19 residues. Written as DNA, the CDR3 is TGTGCCAGCAGTTCAAGTCGGCTAGCGGGAGGCCCGAACACCGGGGAGCTGTTTTTT. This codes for CASSSSRLAGGPNTGELFF. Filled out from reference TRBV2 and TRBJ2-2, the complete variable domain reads EPEVTQTPSHQVTQMGQEVILRCVPISNHLYFYWYRQILGQKVEFLVSFYNNEISEKSEIFDDQFSVERPDGSNFTLKIRSTKLEDSAMYFCASSSSRLAGGPNTGELFFGEGSRLTVL.

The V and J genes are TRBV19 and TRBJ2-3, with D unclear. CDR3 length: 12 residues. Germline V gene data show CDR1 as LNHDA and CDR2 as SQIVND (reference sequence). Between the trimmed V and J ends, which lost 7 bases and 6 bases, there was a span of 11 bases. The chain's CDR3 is CASIGIEDTQYF. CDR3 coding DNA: TGTGCCAGTATCGGAATCGAGGATACGCAGTATTTT.

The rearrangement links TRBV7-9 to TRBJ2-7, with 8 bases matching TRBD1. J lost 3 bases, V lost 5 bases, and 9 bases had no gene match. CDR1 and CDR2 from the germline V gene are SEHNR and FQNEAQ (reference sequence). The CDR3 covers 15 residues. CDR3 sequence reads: CASSEIGQGDYEQYF. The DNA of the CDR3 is TGTGCCAGCAGCGAAATCGGACAGGGAGACTACGAGCAGTACTTC.

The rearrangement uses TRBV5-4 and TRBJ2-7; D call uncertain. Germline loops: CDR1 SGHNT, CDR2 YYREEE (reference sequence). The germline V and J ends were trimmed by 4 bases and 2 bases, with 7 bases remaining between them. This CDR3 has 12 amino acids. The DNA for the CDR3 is TGTGCCAGCAGCAAAGATCCCTACGAGCAGTACTTC. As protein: CASSKDPYEQYF.

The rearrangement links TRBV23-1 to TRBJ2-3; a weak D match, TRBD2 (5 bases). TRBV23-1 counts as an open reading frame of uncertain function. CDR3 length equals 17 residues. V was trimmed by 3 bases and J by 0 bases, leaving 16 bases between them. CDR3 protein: CASSHCGLLTSTDTQYF. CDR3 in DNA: TGCGCCAGCAGTCATTGCGGGCTTCTTACTAGCACAGATACGCAGTATTTT.

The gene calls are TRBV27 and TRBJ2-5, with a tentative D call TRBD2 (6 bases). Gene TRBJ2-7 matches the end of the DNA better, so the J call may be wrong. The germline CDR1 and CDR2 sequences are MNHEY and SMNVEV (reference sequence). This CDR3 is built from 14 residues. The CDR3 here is CASSPLGGVNEQYF. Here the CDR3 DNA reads TGTGCCAGCAGTCCCCTGGGGGGTGTCAACGAGCAGTACTTC.

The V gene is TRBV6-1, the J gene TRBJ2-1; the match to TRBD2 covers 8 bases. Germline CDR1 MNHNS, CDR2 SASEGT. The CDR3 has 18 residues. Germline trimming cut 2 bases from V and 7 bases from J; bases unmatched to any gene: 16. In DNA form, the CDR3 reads TGTGCCAGCAGTGAACGAGGGTGGGGAGCGGGAGATGGTAATGAGCAGTTCTTC. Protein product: CASSERGWGAGDGNEQFF.

DNA of the CDR3: TGTGCCAGCAGCTTAGGAAGGGCAGACCGGAGCTCCTACGAGCAGTACTTC. The encoded protein is CASSLGRADRSSYEQYF. J is TRBJ2-7 and V is TRBV7-9; no firm D call. CDR1 is SEHNR, CDR2 FQNEAQ, per germline (reference sequence). With 1 base removed from V and 0 bases from J, the gap between germline ends came to 16 bases. The CDR3 is made up of 17 amino acids.

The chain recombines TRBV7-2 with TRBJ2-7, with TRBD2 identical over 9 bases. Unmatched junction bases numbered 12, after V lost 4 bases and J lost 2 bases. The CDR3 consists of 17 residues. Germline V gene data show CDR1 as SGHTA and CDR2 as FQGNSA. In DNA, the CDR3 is TGTGCCAGCAGCTCGGACGCGGCGGGAGGGTACCCCTACGAGCAGTACTTC. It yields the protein CASSSDAAGGYPYEQYF. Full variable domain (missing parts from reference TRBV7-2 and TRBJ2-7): GAGVSQSPSNKVTEKGKDVELRCDPISGHTALYWYRQSLGQGLEFLIYFQGNSAPDKSGLPSDRFSAERTGGSVSTLTIQRTQQEDSAVYLCASSSDAAGGYPYEQYFGPGTRLTVT.

DNA of the CDR3: TGTGCCAGCAGGCAAACAGATTCAGAGACAGGGGACCCCGGAAACACCATATATTTT. Translated, it gives CASRQTDSETGDPGNTIYF. This chain connects TRBV7-9 to TRBJ1-3, with TRBD1 matching 8 bases. Germline V CDR1 and CDR2: SEHNR, FQNEAQ (reference sequence). This CDR3 comprises 19 residues. V gave up 6 bases and J gave up 4 bases; unmatched junction bases: 20.

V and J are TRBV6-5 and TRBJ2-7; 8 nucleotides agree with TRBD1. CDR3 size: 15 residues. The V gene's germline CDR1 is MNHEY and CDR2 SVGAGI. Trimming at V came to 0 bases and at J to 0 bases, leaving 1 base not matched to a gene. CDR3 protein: CASSYSGTGSYEQYF. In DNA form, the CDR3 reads TGTGCCAGCAGTTACTCAGGGACAGGCTCCTACGAGCAGTACTTC.

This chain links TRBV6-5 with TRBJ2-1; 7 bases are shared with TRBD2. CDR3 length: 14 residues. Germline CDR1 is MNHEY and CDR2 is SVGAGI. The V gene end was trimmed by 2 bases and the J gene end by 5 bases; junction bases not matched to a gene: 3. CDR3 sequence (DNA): TGTGCCAGCAGTTACATGGGACTAAACAATGAGCAGTTCTTC. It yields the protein CASSYMGLNNEQFF.

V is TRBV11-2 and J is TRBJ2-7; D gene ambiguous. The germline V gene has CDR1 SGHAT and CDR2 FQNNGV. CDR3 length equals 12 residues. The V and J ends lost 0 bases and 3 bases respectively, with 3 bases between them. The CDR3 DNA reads TGTGCCAGCAGCTTAGATGACTACGAGCAGTACTTC. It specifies CASSLDDYEQYF.

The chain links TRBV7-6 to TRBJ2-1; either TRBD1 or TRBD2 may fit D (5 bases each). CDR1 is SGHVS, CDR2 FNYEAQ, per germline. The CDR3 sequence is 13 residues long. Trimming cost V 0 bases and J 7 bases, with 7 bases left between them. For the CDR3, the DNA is TGTGCCAGCAGCTTAGCGTGGGGGAATGAGCAGTTCTTC. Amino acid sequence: CASSLAWGNEQFF. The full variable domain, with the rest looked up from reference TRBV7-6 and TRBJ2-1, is GAGVSQSPRYKVTKRGQDVALRCDPISGHVSLYWYRQALGQGPEFLTYFNYEAQQDKSGLPNDRFSAERPEGSISTLTIQRTEQRDSAMYRCASSLAWGNEQFFGPGTRLTVL.

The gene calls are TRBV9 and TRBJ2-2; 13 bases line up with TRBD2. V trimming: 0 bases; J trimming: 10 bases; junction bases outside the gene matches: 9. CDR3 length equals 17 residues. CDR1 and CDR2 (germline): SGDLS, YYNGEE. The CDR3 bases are TGTGCCAGCAGCGTAGGCCGACTAGCGGGAGGCCCTATGGAGCTGTTTTTT. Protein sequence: CASSVGRLAGGPMELFF.

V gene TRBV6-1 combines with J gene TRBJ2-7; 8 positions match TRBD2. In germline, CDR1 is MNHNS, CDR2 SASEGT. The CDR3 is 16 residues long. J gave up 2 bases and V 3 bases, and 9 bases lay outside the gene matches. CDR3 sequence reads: CASSDWGRTSPYEQYF. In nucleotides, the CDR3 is TGTGCCAGCAGTGACTGGGGGCGGACTAGCCCCTACGAGCAGTACTTC.

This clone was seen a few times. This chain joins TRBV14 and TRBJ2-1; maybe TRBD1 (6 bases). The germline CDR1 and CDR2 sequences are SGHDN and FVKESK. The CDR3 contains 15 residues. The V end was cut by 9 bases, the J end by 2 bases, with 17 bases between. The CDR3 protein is CASSIPGEPYNEQFF. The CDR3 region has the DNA TGTGCCAGTTCGATTCCAGGGGAACCCTACAATGAGCAGTTCTTC.

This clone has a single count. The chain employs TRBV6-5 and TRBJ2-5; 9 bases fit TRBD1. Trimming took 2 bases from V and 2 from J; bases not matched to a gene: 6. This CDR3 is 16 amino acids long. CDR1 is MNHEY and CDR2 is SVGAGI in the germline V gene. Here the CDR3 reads CASSYTGTGLQETQYF. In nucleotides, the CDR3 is TGTGCCAGCAGTTACACCGGGACAGGGTTGCAAGAGACCCAGTACTTC.